These T cell receptor beta chains were read from a single sample in a study of T cells in Graves' hyperthyroidism and ophthalmopathy. TCRdb analysed the multiplex PCR reads with MiXCR anew, one entry per CDR3 protein. The table has over 700,000 distinct CDR3 sequences, about a third seen once. Input material: blood. These receptor sequences come from a woman aged 40-49 years with Graves' hyperthyroidism. CDR3s include the opening cysteine and the closing phenylalanine or tryptophan. A D gene is named only where the DNA matches it firmly. Size is omitted from some rows. Given values are once, few, many or a class for expanded clones.

clone_size	v_call	j_call	d_call	cdr3_aa	cdr3_nt
.	TRBV12-3/TRBV12-4	TRBJ2-2	TRBD2	CASSSTSSDTGELFF	TGTGCCAGCAGTTCGACTAGCTCTGACACCGGGGAGCTGTTTTTT
few	TRBV9	TRBJ2-2	.	CASSETVARPTTGELFF	TGTGCCAGCAGCGAGACCGTTGCCAGGCCGACAACCGGGGAGCTGTTTTTT
.	TRBV18	TRBJ1-5	TRBD1	CASSPLTGNDQPQHF	TGTGCCAGCTCACCTCTGACAGGGAACGATCAGCCCCAGCATTTT
few	TRBV12-3/TRBV12-4	TRBJ1-5	.	CASSPTGLNQPQHF	TGTGCCAGCAGCCCGACAGGACTCAATCAGCCCCAGCATTTT
.	TRBV20-1	TRBJ2-2	.	CSAFQEANTGELFF	TGCAGTGCCTTTCAAGAGGCGAACACCGGGGAGCTGTTTTTT
few	TRBV4-1	TRBJ2-7	TRBD2	CASSVAGGTSYEQYF	TGCGCCAGCAGCGTAGCGGGGGGGACCTCCTACGAGCAGTACTTC
once	TRBV25-1	TRBJ2-3	TRBD2	CASSRTILAGGTDTQYF	TGCGCCAGCAGCCGCACCATACTAGCGGGAGGGACAGATACGCAGTATTTT
.	TRBV18	TRBJ1-2	.	CASSPLDYYGYTF	TGTGCCAGCTCACCATTAGACTACTATGGCTACACCTTC
many	TRBV6-5	TRBJ1-2	.	CASSYSSQVTEGYTF	TGTGCCAGCAGTTACTCGTCACAGGTGACGGAGGGCTACACCTTC
many	TRBV10-1	TRBJ2-5	.	CASSESRAGWTQYF	TGCGCCAGCAGTGAGTCACGGGCCGGGTGGACCCAGTACTTC
many	TRBV7-2	TRBJ1-5	.	CASSPRRTKSNQPQHF	TGTGCCAGCAGCCCTCGAAGGACCAAAAGCAATCAGCCCCAGCATTTT
.	TRBV20-1	TRBJ1-1	.	CSASWGQNTEAFF	TGCAGTGCTAGTTGGGGGCAGAACACTGAAGCTTTCTTT
.	TRBV11-1	TRBJ1-3	TRBD1	CASSHRDRAYGNTIYF	TGTGCCAGCAGCCACCGGGACAGGGCGTATGGAAACACCATATATTTT
many	TRBV20-1	TRBJ2-7	.	CSARDLAEGVYEQYF	TGCAGTGCTAGAGATCTAGCGGAGGGGGTCTACGAGCAGTACTTC
few	TRBV12-3/TRBV12-4	TRBJ1-5	.	CASSLEPGSNSNQPQHF	TGTGCCAGCAGTTTGGAGCCGGGTAGTAATAGCAATCAGCCCCAGCATTTT
.	TRBV25-1	TRBJ2-5	TRBD2	CASSGTSDETQYF	TGTGCCAGCTCCGGGACTAGCGATGAGACCCAGTACTTC
many	TRBV7-9	TRBJ2-2	.	CASSLGAGELFF	TGTGCCAGCAGTCTAGGGGCCGGGGAGCTGTTTTTT
.	TRBV12-3/TRBV12-4	TRBJ1-4	TRBD1	CASSLLGRGNEKLFF	TGTGCCAGCAGTTTACTCGGCAGGGGGAATGAAAAACTGTTTTTT
few	TRBV11-2	TRBJ2-7	.	CASSLELNRATHEQYF	TGTGCCAGCAGCTTAGAATTAAACAGGGCAACTCACGAGCAGTACTTC
.	TRBV12-3/TRBV12-4	TRBJ2-1	.	CASSLVEHNEQFF	TGTGCCAGCAGTTTAGTGGAACACAATGAGCAGTTCTTC
.	TRBV29-1	TRBJ1-2	.	CSVGDGGYVFF	TGCAGCGTTGGCGACGGGGGATATGTATTTTTC
.	TRBV2	TRBJ2-7	.	CATSTGTPVDEQYF	TGTGCCACCTCTACCGGGACACCTGTCGACGAGCAGTACTTC
.	TRBV5-1	TRBJ2-7	TRBD1	CASSPSGQGVYEQYF	TGCGCCAGCAGCCCGTCGGGACAGGGGGTTTACGAGCAGTACTTC